The 3 T cell receptor beta chains listed next were all sequenced from one sample in a study of lymphopenia after photon versus proton radiotherapy (dated by TCRdb to between 2017 and 2020). Preparation of the library involved the immunoSEQ multiplex PCR assay. This immuneACCESS table, as held by TCRdb, lists in-frame sequences with V and J called but not all clones. Of the missing ones, under half trace to an unresolved V gene in checked studies; the others have no known cause. This sample lists about 45,000 clones; roughly 85% were detected once. The ten largest make up 2.2% of the sample. The specimen comprised peripheral blood, sampled from a patient treated with photon-based radiotherapy. The receptors shown here come from a man aged 35 to 55 with gastric cancer.

The V gene is TRBV7-9, the J gene TRBJ1-1; the D gene is possibly TRBD1 (6 bases). With 5 bases removed from V and 0 bases from J, the gap between germline ends came to 13 bases. Germline V gene lookup returns CDR1 SEHNR and CDR2 FQNEAQ (reference sequence). CDR3 length: 15 residues. The CDR3 nucleotides read TGTGCCAGCAGCCCTCCTCCAGGGGTGAACACTGAAGCTTTCTTT. Translated, it gives CASSPPPGVNTEAFF.

In its sample, this clone was seen once. This chain connects TRBV7-2 to TRBJ2-7; 8 nucleotides line up with TRBD1. There are 15 residues in the CDR3. V lost 6 bases, J lost 3 bases, and 10 bases stayed unmatched. The germline gives CDR1 SGHTA, CDR2 FQGNSA. CDR3 region: CASRVGTGGFYEQYF. CDR3 coding DNA: TGTGCCAGCAGGGTAGGGACAGGTGGATTCTACGAGCAGTACTTC.

V usage is TRBV7-6 and J usage is TRBJ1-1; 8 bases align to TRBD1. V shed 4 bases, J shed 2 bases, and the junction held 12 bases outside the gene matches. The CDR3 loop spans 17 amino acids. Germline values: CDR1 SGHVS, CDR2 FNYEAQ. CDR3 protein: CASSWLADRGGNTEAFF. Written as DNA, the CDR3 is TGTGCCAGCAGCTGGCTAGCCGACAGGGGCGGTAACACTGAAGCTTTCTTT. Filled out from reference TRBV7-6 and TRBJ1-1, the complete variable domain reads GAGVSQSPRYKVTKRGQDVALRCDPISGHVSLYWYRQALGQGPEFLTYFNYEAQQDKSGLPNDRFSAERPEGSISTLTIQRTEQRDSAMYRCASSWLADRGGNTEAFFGQGTRLTVV.